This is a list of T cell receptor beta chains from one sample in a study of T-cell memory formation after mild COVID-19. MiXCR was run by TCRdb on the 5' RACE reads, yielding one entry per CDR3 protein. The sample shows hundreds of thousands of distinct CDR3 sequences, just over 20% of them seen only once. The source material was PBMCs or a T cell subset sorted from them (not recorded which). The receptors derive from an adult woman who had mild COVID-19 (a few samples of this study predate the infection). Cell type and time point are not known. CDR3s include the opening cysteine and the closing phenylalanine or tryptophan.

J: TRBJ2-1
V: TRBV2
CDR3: CASSEAGLAANEQFF

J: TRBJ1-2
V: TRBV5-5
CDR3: CASSLGPGEAYGYTF

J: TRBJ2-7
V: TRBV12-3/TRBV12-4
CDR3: CASQRGLGSYEQYF

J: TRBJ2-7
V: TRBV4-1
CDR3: CASSQDRGLTEQYF

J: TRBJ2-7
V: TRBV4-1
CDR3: CASSQVISRTTSYEQYF

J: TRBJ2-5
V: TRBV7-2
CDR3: CASSFYSSETQYF

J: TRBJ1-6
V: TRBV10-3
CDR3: CAISTRPGGNSPLHF

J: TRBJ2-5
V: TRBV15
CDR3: CATSRDLGTKETQYF

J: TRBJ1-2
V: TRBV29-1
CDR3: CSVVARLQVPYGYTF

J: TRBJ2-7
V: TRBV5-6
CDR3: CASSLERGGSEQYF

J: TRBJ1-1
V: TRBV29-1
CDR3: CSVRRTGGNTEAFF

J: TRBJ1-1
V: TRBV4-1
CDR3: CASSQGRVGQNTEAFF

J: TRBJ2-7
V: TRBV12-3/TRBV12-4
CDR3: CASSATDSDEQYF

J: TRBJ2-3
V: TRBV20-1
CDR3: CSARAGTSSTDTQYF

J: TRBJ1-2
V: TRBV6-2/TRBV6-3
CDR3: CASSQRYTPEGYTF

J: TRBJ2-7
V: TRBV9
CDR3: CASSLTTGVFAEQYF

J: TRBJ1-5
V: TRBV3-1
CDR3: CASSQDSWTNQPQHF

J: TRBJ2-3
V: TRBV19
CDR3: CASSISRDTQYF

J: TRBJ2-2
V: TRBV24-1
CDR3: CATSREGLYTGELFF

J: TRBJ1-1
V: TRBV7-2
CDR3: CASSSPAGTGANTEAFF

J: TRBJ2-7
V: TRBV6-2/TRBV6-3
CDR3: CASSANPPDSYEQYF

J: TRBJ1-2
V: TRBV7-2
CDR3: CASSSRQGAYGYTF

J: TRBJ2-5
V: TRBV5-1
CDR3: CASSFTTQETQYF

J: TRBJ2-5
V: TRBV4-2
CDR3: CASSQEENSGGHQETQYF

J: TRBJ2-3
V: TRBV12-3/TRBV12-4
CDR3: CASSFGILTDTQYF

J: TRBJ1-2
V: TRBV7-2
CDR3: CASSLAGLQAGYTF

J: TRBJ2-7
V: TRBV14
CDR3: CASSQEVWDRVSYEQYF

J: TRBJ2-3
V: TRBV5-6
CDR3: CASSPSRFSTDTQYF

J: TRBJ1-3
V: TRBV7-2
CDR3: CASSQDSNPGNTIYF

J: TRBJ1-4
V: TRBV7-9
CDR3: CASSSGEKLFF

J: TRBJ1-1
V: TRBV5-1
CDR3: CASSSDRGGSTEAFF

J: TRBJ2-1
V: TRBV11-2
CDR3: CASSSPGTLNEQFF

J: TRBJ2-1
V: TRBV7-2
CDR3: CASSYLAGEQFF

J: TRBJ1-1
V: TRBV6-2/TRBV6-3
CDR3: CASSYETGQLNTEAFF

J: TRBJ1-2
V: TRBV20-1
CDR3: CSANLNNYGYTF

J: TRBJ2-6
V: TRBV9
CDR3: CASSVARGANVLTF

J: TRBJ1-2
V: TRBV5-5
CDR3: CASSLGFWTVEIETGYTF

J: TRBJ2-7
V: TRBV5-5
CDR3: CASSLSAGQRSYEQYF

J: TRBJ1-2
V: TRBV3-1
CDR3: CASSQAGGDGYTF

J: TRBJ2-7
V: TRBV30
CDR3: CAWMGPVHYEQYF

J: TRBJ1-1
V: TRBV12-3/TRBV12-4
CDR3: CASTRGLNTEAFF

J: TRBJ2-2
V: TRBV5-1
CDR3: CASSFAPTDNTGELFF

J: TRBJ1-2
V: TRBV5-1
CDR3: CASSLTQQGAGYTF

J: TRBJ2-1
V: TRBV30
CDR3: CAWSVRIAGGNEQFF

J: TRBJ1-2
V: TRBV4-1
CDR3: CASSQKLGTEGKYGYTF

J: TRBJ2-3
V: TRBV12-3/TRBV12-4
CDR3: CASSFFETDTQYF

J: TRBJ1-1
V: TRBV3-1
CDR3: CASSPYPGGRTEAFF

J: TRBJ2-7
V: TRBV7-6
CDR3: CASSFGTGSSYEQYF